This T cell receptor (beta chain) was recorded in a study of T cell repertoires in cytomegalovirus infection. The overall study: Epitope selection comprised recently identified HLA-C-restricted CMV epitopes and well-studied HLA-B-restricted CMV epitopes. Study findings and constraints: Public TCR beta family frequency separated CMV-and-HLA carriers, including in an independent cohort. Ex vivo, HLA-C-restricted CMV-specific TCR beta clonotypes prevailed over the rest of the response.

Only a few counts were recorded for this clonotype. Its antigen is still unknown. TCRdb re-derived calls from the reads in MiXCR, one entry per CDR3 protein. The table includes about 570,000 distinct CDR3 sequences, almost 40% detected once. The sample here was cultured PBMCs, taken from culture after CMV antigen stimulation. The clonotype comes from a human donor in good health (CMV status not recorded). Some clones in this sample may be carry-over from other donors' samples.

The CDR3 region has the DNA TGTGCCAGCAGCCCCCGGCCCTCCTACGAGCAGTACTTC. It is translated as CASSPRPSYEQYF. The V call is TRBV7-2, the J call TRBJ2-7; no definite D call. The CDR3 spans 13 residues. Trimming removed 5 bases from V and 0 bases from J, with 8 bases in between. Germline V gene lookup returns CDR1 SGHTA and CDR2 FQGNSA. The variable domain in full, completed from reference TRBV7-2 and TRBJ2-7, reads GAGVSQSPSNKVTEKGKDVELRCDPISGHTALYWYRQSLGQGLEFLIYFQGNSAPDKSGLPSDRFSAERTGGSVSTLTIQRTQQEDSAVYLCASSPRPSYEQYFGPGTRLTVT.